The rows below give T cell receptor beta chains drawn from one sample of a study of CD8+ T cells in alopecia areata. Generated by immunoSEQ multiplex PCR, the TCRdb table keeps only in-frame clones and is missing some. This table has roughly 150,000 clones, around 54% appearing once. The specimen sequenced was CD4+ T cells sorted from blood. Receptor source: a human donor in good health. CDR3s include the opening cysteine and the closing phenylalanine or tryptophan. The D gene is left open where the match is weak. The size entry is marked missing in some rows and otherwise reads once, few, many or a size class.

TRBJ2-3,TRBD2,.,TRBV30,TGTGCCTCTTCCCTAGCGGCGGTCCCTACGCCCACAGATACGCAGTATTTT,CASSLAAVPTPTDTQYF
TRBJ1-5,TRBD1,.,TRBV30,TGTGCCTGGGCCCCGGGACAGGGTCTCGATCAGCCCCAGCATTTT,CAWAPGQGLDQPQHF
TRBJ2-7,TRBD2,few,TRBV6-6,TGTGCCAGCAAAGGGGTCGGGACTAGCGGGAGGTACGAGCAGTACTTC,CASKGVGTSGRYEQYF
TRBJ2-7,TRBD1,.,TRBV14,TGTGCCAGCAGCCCCGGGACAGGTTCCTACGAGCAGTACTTC,CASSPGTGSYEQYF
TRBJ2-5,.,.,TRBV7-2,TGTGCCAGCAGCTTGTCGAGGTCTCAAGAGACCCAGTACTTC,CASSLSRSQETQYF
TRBJ2-5,TRBD2,.,TRBV4-1,TGCGCCAGCAGCCGCGGGGGGTACCAAGAGACCCAGTACTTC,CASSRGGYQETQYF
TRBJ2-2,.,few,TRBV28,TGTGCCAGCAAACAGGGTTGGGAGCTGTTTTTT,CASKQGWELFF
TRBJ2-7,.,few,TRBV20-1,TGCAGTGCTAGAACCGGCTACGAGCAGTACTTC,CSARTGYEQYF
TRBJ2-3,TRBD2,.,TRBV5-4,TGTGCCAGCAGCTCCCCTAGCGGAGCCACAGATACGCAGTATTTT,CASSSPSGATDTQYF
TRBJ2-7,.,.,TRBV2,TGTGCCAGCAAGGCCGGGTCGAACTATCCCTACGAGCAGTACTTC,CASKAGSNYPYEQYF
TRBJ2-7,.,.,TRBV30,TGTGCCTGGACGCCGACTGACTCCTACGAGCAGTACTTC,CAWTPTDSYEQYF
TRBJ2-1,.,.,TRBV7-9,TGTGCCAGCAGCATGGACCAATTCAATGAGCAGTTCTTC,CASSMDQFNEQFF
TRBJ2-2,TRBD1,.,TRBV13,TGTGCCAGCAGCTCAGAGACAGGGGAAGGTGACGGGGAGCTGTTTTTT,CASSSETGEGDGELFF
TRBJ1-1,TRBD1,.,TRBV28,TGTGCCAGCACCCGAGCCGGGACAGGTAACACTGAAGCTTTCTTT,CASTRAGTGNTEAFF
TRBJ2-7,.,.,TRBV23-1,TGCGCCAGCAGTCAATCGAGGACGGGTCCCCTCTCCTACGAGCAGTACTTC,CASSQSRTGPLSYEQYF
TRBJ2-1,TRBD1,.,TRBV29-1,TGCAGCGCAGGACAGGGGAACTCCTACAATGAGCAGTTCTTC,CSAGQGNSYNEQFF
TRBJ2-1,TRBD1,.,TRBV4-1,TGCGCCAGCAGCCAAGTCAGGGGGACCTACAATGAGCAGTTCTTC,CASSQVRGTYNEQFF
TRBJ1-1,.,few,TRBV29-1,TGCAGCGTCAAACCTATGTCTGAAGCTTTCTTT,CSVKPMSEAFF
TRBJ2-7,TRBD2,.,TRBV25-1,TGTGCCAGCAGTGAGTCAGCCCGGGCGGGAGCGTGGGAGCAGTACTTC,CASSESARAGAWEQYF
TRBJ2-5,TRBD2,.,TRBV2,TGTGCCAGCATGCTAGCGGGAGTAGAGACCCAGTACTTC,CASMLAGVETQYF
TRBJ2-1,TRBD1,.,TRBV23-1,TGCGCCAGCAGTCCTCAGACAGGGGGATTTAGGAATGAGCAGTTCTTC,CASSPQTGGFRNEQFF
TRBJ2-7,.,.,TRBV2,TGTGCCAGCAGTTCCTCGACCTACGAGCAGTACTTC,CASSSSTYEQYF
TRBJ1-5,TRBD1,.,TRBV18,TGTGCCAGCTCACCACCGGGGACAGGCATCAATCAGCCCCAGCATTTT,CASSPPGTGINQPQHF
TRBJ2-3,.,few,TRBV2,TGTGCCAGCAGACAACAGGGAGGCGGCACAGATACGCAGTATTTT,CASRQQGGGTDTQYF
TRBJ1-1,.,.,TRBV29-1,TGCAGCGTTGAAAACACTGAAGCTTTCTTT,CSVENTEAFF
TRBJ1-2,.,once,TRBV5-4,TGTGCCAGCAGCTTGGCCCCGGTGTATGGCTACACCTTC,CASSLAPVYGYTF
TRBJ2-5,.,.,TRBV19,TGTGCCGTGGAGGCGGCCGGGACCCAGTACTTC,CAVEAAGTQYF
TRBJ2-1,.,.,TRBV4-1,TGCGCCAGCAGCCCGGGGGACGCATTCTCCTACAATGAGCAGTTCTTC,CASSPGDAFSYNEQFF
TRBJ2-7,.,.,TRBV5-4,TGTGCCAGCAGCTTGTACGCGGGACGGGGAGGCTACGAGCAGTACTTC,CASSLYAGRGGYEQYF
TRBJ2-3,.,.,TRBV7-2,TGTGCCAGCAGCTTAAGTGTCGGGAGCGCAGATACGCAGTATTTT,CASSLSVGSADTQYF
TRBJ2-7,.,.,TRBV5-4,TGTGCCAGCAGCTTTGGGTCACGGAGTGCCTACGAGCAGTACTTC,CASSFGSRSAYEQYF
TRBJ2-1,.,.,TRBV5-1,TGCGCCAGCAGCGTATCCGGGACCGACTACAATGAGCAGTTCTTC,CASSVSGTDYNEQFF
TRBJ2-3,.,few,TRBV4-1,TGCGCCAGCAGCCAAGCGGTGGGAGCAAAAGATACGCAGTATTTT,CASSQAVGAKDTQYF
TRBJ1-4,.,.,TRBV6-5,TGTGCCAGCAGGTCGAATAATGAAAAACTGTTTTTT,CASRSNNEKLFF
TRBJ2-7,.,.,TRBV28,TGTGCCAGCCGCTTGGACGGGTCCTACGAGCAGTACTTC,CASRLDGSYEQYF
TRBJ2-7,.,.,TRBV23-1,TGCGCCAGCAGTCAATTAATGGCATATGGCCCTTTCTCCTACGAGCAGTACTTC,CASSQLMAYGPFSYEQYF